A single sample is the source of the 12 T cell receptor beta chains below, sequenced in a study of blood T cell repertoires in COVID-19. The table came from immunoSEQ multiplex PCR; TCRdb's copy has only in-frame clones and leaves some out. The table records about 75,000 clones, 79% of them present only once. Material: peripheral blood. The receptors stem from a woman at least 80 years old with active or convalescent COVID-19.

The rearrangement joins TRBV19 to TRBJ2-7; the D gene is possibly TRBD1 (6 bases). Germline V CDR1 and CDR2: LNHDA, SQIVND (reference sequence). CDR3 size: 15 residues. The V gene lost 8 bases and the J gene lost 0 bases, with 17 bases spanning the gap. CDR3 coding DNA: TGTGCCAGTTCAACGGACAGCCTGGGCTCCTACGAGCAGTACTTC. It codes for CASSTDSLGSYEQYF.

The chain joins TRBV6-5 to TRBJ2-1; TRBD2 agrees at 11 bases. The V and J ends lost 6 bases and 10 bases, in that order; junction bases with no gene match: 11. This CDR3 spans 15 amino acids. Germline V lookup: CDR1 MNHEY, CDR2 SVGAGI. The CDR3 bases are TGTGCCAGCAGGGGGACTAGCGGTTCTGGAAGCGAGCAGTTCTTC. It is translated as CASRGTSGSGSEQFF.

The chain employs TRBV25-1 and TRBJ2-1; TRBD1 agrees at 8 bases. This CDR3 comprises 15 residues. Germline V lookup: CDR1 MGHDK, CDR2 SYGVNS. The ends lost 3 bases at V and 9 bases at J; junction bases unmatched: 10. The CDR3 sequence: CASSDGSGGFSEQFF. CDR3 in DNA: TGTGCCAGCAGTGACGGTTCAGGGGGCTTTAGTGAGCAGTTCTTC.

This clone has just one count. V gene TRBV7-2 combines with J gene TRBJ2-2, with no clear D. Trimming took 5 bases from V and 1 from J, leaving 8 bases between them. Germline V gene lookup returns CDR1 SGHTA and CDR2 FQGNSA. This CDR3 is 14 amino acids long. This CDR3 is CASSPTQNTGELFF. As DNA, the CDR3 is TGTGCCAGCAGCCCTACCCAGAACACCGGGGAGCTGTTTTTT. Filled out from reference TRBV7-2 and TRBJ2-2, the complete variable domain reads GAGVSQSPSNKVTEKGKDVELRCDPISGHTALYWYRQSLGQGLEFLIYFQGNSAPDKSGLPSDRFSAERTGGSVSTLTIQRTQQEDSAVYLCASSPTQNTGELFFGEGSRLTVL.

In nucleotides, the CDR3 is TGCAGTGCTAGTGGAGGTCAGATAAGCAATCAGCCCCAGCATTTT. It yields the protein CSASGGQISNQPQHF. The V call is TRBV20-1, the J call TRBJ1-5; D is undetermined. Germline loops: CDR1 DFQATT, CDR2 SNEGSKA (reference sequence). The CDR3 loop spans 15 amino acids. The V gene lost 3 bases and the J gene lost 1 base, with 13 bases spanning the gap.

This sequence joins TRBV27 and TRBJ1-2; TRBD1 agrees at 10 bases. The CDR3 length is 15 residues. V shed 5 bases, J shed 8 bases, and the junction held 11 bases outside the gene matches. Germline loops: CDR1 MNHEY, CDR2 SMNVEV (reference sequence). CDR3 sequence (DNA): TGTGCCAGCAGTCCCAGACAGGGGGCGATATTCGGCTACACCTTC. Translation: CASSPRQGAIFGYTF.

This chain joins TRBV7-6 and TRBJ2-7; 9 bases map to TRBD2. Trimming cost V 5 bases and J 2 bases; bases outside gene matches: 7. The CDR3 runs to 15 residues. The germline V gene encodes CDR1 SGHVS and CDR2 FNYEAQ. The DNA of the CDR3 is TGTGCCAGCAGCCAAAATCCTAGCGGGGCCTACGAGCAGTACTTC. Its protein is CASSQNPSGAYEQYF. The full variable domain, rest sourced from reference TRBV7-6 and TRBJ2-7, is GAGVSQSPRYKVTKRGQDVALRCDPISGHVSLYWYRQALGQGPEFLTYFNYEAQQDKSGLPNDRFSAERPEGSISTLTIQRTEQRDSAMYRCASSQNPSGAYEQYFGPGTRLTVT.

This clone was detected only a few times. The V and J genes are TRBV5-1 and TRBJ2-1; TRBD2 matches 7 bases. CDR1 SGHRS and CDR2 YFSETQ come from the germline V gene. Unmatched junction bases numbered 3, after V lost 0 bases and J lost 0 bases. The CDR3 is made up of 16 amino acids. The CDR3 is CASSLGWEGSYNEQFF. The CDR3 DNA sequence: TGCGCCAGCAGCTTGGGGTGGGAGGGCTCCTACAATGAGCAGTTCTTC.

The rearrangement links TRBV5-1 to TRBJ2-3; weak D call: TRBD1 (6 bases). Trimming took off 4 bases at V and 5 bases at J, with 8 bases between the two ends. The CDR3 runs to 12 residues. CDR1 SGHRS and CDR2 YFSETQ come from the germline V gene. The DNA for the CDR3 is TGCGCCAGCAGCAGAGGGGGAGATACGCAGTATTTT. This sequence encodes CASSRGGDTQYF.

As DNA, the CDR3 is TGTGCCAGTAGTCCAGACAGAAATTCACCCCTCCACTTT. Encoded protein: CASSPDRNSPLHF. The chain has TRBV19 and TRBJ1-6, with D maybe TRBD1 (5 bases). CDR1 is LNHDA and CDR2 is SQIVND in the germline V gene (reference sequence). Trimming pared 5 bases from V and 7 bases from J, leaving 9 bases between. This CDR3 has 13 amino acids. Complete variable domain (other parts from reference TRBV19 and TRBJ1-6): DGGITQSPKYLFRKEGQNVTLSCEQNLNHDAMYWYRQDPGQGLRLIYYSQIVNDFQKGDIAEGYSVSREKKESFPLTVTSAQKNPTAFYLCASSPDRNSPLHFGNGTRLTVT.

The chain links TRBV5-1 to TRBJ2-3, with D possibly being TRBD2 (5 bases). Deletions cut 4 bases from V and 0 bases from J, with 12 bases between. Germline V CDR1 and CDR2: SGHRS, YFSETQ. CDR3 length equals 15 residues. CDR3 sequence: CASSRGRVSTDTQYF. The CDR3 coding sequence is TGCGCCAGCAGCCGGGGTAGGGTTAGCACAGATACGCAGTATTTT.

The chain combines TRBV29-1 with TRBJ2-1; TRBD2 agrees at 10 bases. Germline assignment: CDR1 SQVTM and CDR2 ANQGSEA. The CDR3 is 15 residues long. V was clipped by 2 bases and J by 1 base; unmatched bases: 2. The CDR3, as DNA: TGCAGCGTTGAACTAGCGGGAGTATCCTACAATGAGCAGTTCTTC. This encodes CSVELAGVSYNEQFF.